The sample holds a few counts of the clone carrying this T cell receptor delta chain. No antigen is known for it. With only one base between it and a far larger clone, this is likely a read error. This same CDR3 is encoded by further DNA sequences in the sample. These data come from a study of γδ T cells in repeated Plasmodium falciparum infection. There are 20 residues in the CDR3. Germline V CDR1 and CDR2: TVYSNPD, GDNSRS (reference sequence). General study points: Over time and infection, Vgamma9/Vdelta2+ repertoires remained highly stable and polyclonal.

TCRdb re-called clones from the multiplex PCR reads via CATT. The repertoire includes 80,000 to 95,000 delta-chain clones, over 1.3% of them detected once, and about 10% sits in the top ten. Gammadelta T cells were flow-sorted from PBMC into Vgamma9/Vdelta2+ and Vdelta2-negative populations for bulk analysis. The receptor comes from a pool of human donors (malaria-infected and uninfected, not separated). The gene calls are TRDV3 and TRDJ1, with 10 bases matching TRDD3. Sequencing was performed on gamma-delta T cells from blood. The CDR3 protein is CAFIGPRYWGISKYTDKLIF. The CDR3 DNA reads TGTGCCTTTATTGGTCCCCGGTACTGGGGGATTTCAAAGTACACTGATAAACTCATCTTT.